The 22 T cell receptor beta chains in this list originate from one sample, sequenced in a study of cytomegalovirus exposure and HLA in healthy donors. TCRdb's table, derived via immunoSEQ multiplex PCR, lists solely in-frame clones and lacks some. The sample lists roughly 150,000 clones, more than 75% occurring once. Sequencing input: PBMCs. The receptors derive from a man between 18 and 35 years old in good health and CMV-seropositive.

This clone was counted once. J is TRBJ2-7 and V is TRBV5-1, with D tentatively TRBD1 (6 bases). Between the trimmed V and J ends, which lost 0 bases and 0 bases, there was a span of 7 bases. CDR3 size: 14 residues. The germline V gene encodes CDR1 SGHRS and CDR2 YFSETQ. Written as DNA, the CDR3 is TGCGCCAGCAGCTTGGGACAGGTCTCCTACGAGCAGTACTTC. It codes for CASSLGQVSYEQYF.

The CDR3: CASTATTGIGNTEAFF. The CDR3 region has the DNA TGTGCCAGTACCGCAACTACAGGGATCGGGAACACTGAAGCTTTCTTT. The chain joins TRBV19 to TRBJ1-1; D perhaps matches TRBD1 (6 bases). The germline V and J ends were trimmed by 7 bases and 1 base, with 19 bases remaining between them. The germline CDR1 and CDR2 sequences are LNHDA and SQIVND (reference sequence). This CDR3 has 16 amino acids.

The chain joins TRBV10-3 to TRBJ1-6; perhaps TRBD1 as D (6 bases). Between the trimmed V and J ends, which lost 4 bases and 6 bases, there was a span of 13 bases. The CDR3 runs to 15 residues. Germline V lookup: CDR1 ENHRY, CDR2 SYGVKD. The CDR3 reads CAISGGRGGNSPLHF. The CDR3 nucleotides are TGTGCCATCAGTGGCGGCCGAGGGGGTAATTCACCCCTCCACTTT.

This clone was detected once. V usage is TRBV28 and J usage is TRBJ1-2, with D unclear. This CDR3 is 15 amino acids long. The V and J ends lost 5 bases and 6 bases respectively, with 19 bases between them. Germline CDR1 MDHEN, CDR2 SYDVKM. The CDR3 reads CASSPNSLGGHGYTF. CDR3 coding DNA: TGTGCCAGCAGTCCCAATAGTCTGGGAGGTCATGGCTACACCTTC.

V usage is TRBV5-4 and J usage is TRBJ2-3, with a tentative D call TRBD1 (6 bases). The V gene lost 10 bases and the J gene lost 2 bases, with 14 bases spanning the gap. Germline V gives CDR1 SGHNT, CDR2 YYREEE (reference sequence). The CDR3 has 13 amino acids. The DNA of the CDR3 is TGTGCCGGAAAAGACAGGTACACAGATACGCAGTATTTT. It specifies CAGKDRYTDTQYF.

The chain links TRBV6-1 to TRBJ1-2; TRBD1 aligns across 7 bases. V was pared by 3 bases and J by 0 bases, with 7 bases of the junction left unmatched. Germline V gene lookup returns CDR1 MNHNS and CDR2 SASEGT. The CDR3 spans 16 residues. CDR3 amino acids: CASSDALRGANYGYTF. CDR3 bases: TGTGCCAGCAGTGATGCGCTCAGGGGGGCTAACTATGGCTACACCTTC.

The V call is TRBV6-1, the J call TRBJ1-6; D is possibly TRBD1 (5 bases). The germline CDR1 and CDR2 sequences are MNHNS and SASEGT. The CDR3 covers 16 residues. The germline V and J ends were trimmed by 3 bases and 1 base, with 10 bases remaining between them. CDR3 bases: TGTGCCAGCAGTGATACGCGGGGGTCCTATAATTCACCCCTCCACTTT. Translated, it gives CASSDTRGSYNSPLHF.

The V call is TRBV5-4, the J call TRBJ1-2; TRBD1 aligns across 9 bases. J lost 7 bases, V lost 0 bases, and 4 bases had no gene match. The germline V gene has CDR1 SGHNT and CDR2 YYREEE (reference sequence). This CDR3 has 14 amino acids. The CDR3 sequence is CASSLAGTGTGYTF. DNA of the CDR3: TGTGCCAGCAGCTTGGCCGGGACAGGGACTGGCTACACCTTC.

The J gene is TRBJ2-1, the V gene TRBV5-1; TRBD2 agrees at 14 bases. Losses at the gene ends were 2 bases for V and 8 bases for J; bases not matched to a gene: 6. The CDR3 runs 16 residues. Per the germline V gene, CDR1 is SGHRS and CDR2 is YFSETQ. CDR3 residues: CASSLGPTSGRDEQFF. The CDR3 nucleotides read TGCGCCAGCAGCTTAGGTCCGACTAGCGGGAGGGATGAGCAGTTCTTC.

The chain links TRBV6-1 to TRBJ2-1, with 7 bases identical to TRBD1. J gave up 0 bases and V 8 bases, and 4 bases lay outside the gene matches. Germline CDR1 and CDR2: MNHNS and SASEGT. The CDR3 covers 14 residues. The CDR3 DNA is TGTGCCAGCCTGAGGGGGCGCTCCTACAATGAGCAGTTCTTC. Its protein is CASLRGRSYNEQFF.

The chain recombines TRBV27 with TRBJ1-1; D is possibly TRBD1 (5 bases). The V end was cut by 5 bases, the J end by 0 bases, with 13 bases between. Germline assignment: CDR1 MNHEY and CDR2 SMNVEV (reference sequence). This CDR3 has 15 amino acids. In DNA form, the CDR3 reads TGTGCCAGCAGTCCCTCCTGGGGGGTGAACACTGAAGCTTTCTTT. It translates to CASSPSWGVNTEAFF.

The V call is TRBV28, the J call TRBJ1-3; possibly TRBD1 for D (6 bases). CDR3 length: 15 residues. Per germline, CDR1 MDHEN and CDR2 SYDVKM. V shed 6 bases and J shed 0 bases, with 12 bases lying between them. The CDR3 here is CASSGTLSSGNTIYF. In DNA, the CDR3 is TGTGCCAGCAGCGGGACACTTAGCTCTGGAAACACCATATATTTT.

V usage is TRBV21-1 and J usage is TRBJ2-2; the table's TRBD1 call for D was not verified on the DNA. TRBV21-1 is tagged as a pseudogene. The CDR3 consists of 16 residues. For the CDR3, the DNA is TGTGCCAGCAGCAGGGCAGGGACAGCGAACACCGGGGAGCTGTTTTTT. Protein product: CASSRAGTANTGELFF.

This chain joins TRBV25-1 and TRBJ1-1, with a weak D call TRBD1 (6 bases). Germline V gives CDR1 MGHDK, CDR2 SYGVNS. The CDR3 consists of 15 residues. V was trimmed by 6 bases and J by 5 bases, leaving 19 bases between them. CDR3 sequence (DNA): TGTGCCAGCAGCTGGGGGCGAGGGGTAGGTACTGAAGCTTTCTTT. This gives the protein CASSWGRGVGTEAFF.

This clone was seen just once. The chain carries TRBV5-1 and TRBJ2-2; the D is unclear. Germline values: CDR1 SGHRS, CDR2 YFSETQ. The CDR3 runs 13 residues. The ends were cut back, 5 bases at V and 4 bases at J, with 9 bases in the middle. The CDR3 sequence is CASRGAITGELFF. The CDR3 DNA is TGCGCCAGCAGGGGCGCCATCACCGGGGAGCTGTTTTTT.

This clone was recorded only once. The chain combines TRBV6-4 with TRBJ2-3; the match to TRBD1 covers 8 bases. This CDR3 contains 18 residues. Trimming at V came to 4 bases and at J to 4 bases, leaving 16 bases not matched to a gene. Germline loops: CDR1 MRHNA, CDR2 SNTAGT. CDR3 DNA sequence: TGTGCCAGCAGTGCCCCGGACCGACAGGGGATTGGTGCAGATACGCAGTATTTT. This encodes CASSAPDRQGIGADTQYF.

The table lists this clone with a few counts. This chain connects TRBV2 to TRBJ2-1; the D gene is possibly TRBD2 (6 bases). V lost 8 bases and J 4 bases, leaving 6 bases between the germline ends. This CDR3 comprises 11 residues. Looked up from germline, CDR1 is SNHLY and CDR2 is FYNNEI. CDR3 in amino acids: CASGGYNEQFF. Written as DNA, the CDR3 is TGTGCCAGCGGGGGGTACAATGAGCAGTTCTTC.

CDR3 nucleotides: TGCGCCAGCAGCTTGGCCTCACAGCACTATGGCTACACCTTC. Protein: CASSLASQHYGYTF. The chain links TRBV5-1 to TRBJ1-2; D is uncertain. Trimming left V 0 bases short and J 3 bases short, with 9 bases between. Germline CDR1 is SGHRS and CDR2 is YFSETQ. The CDR3 extends over 14 amino acids.

The chain is built from TRBV7-8 and TRBJ1-3, with a tentative D call TRBD1 (5 bases). Germline lookup yields CDR1 SGHVS and CDR2 FQNEAQ. V dropped 0 bases and J dropped 3 bases, with 15 bases sitting between them. This CDR3 is 17 amino acids long. CDR3 loop: CASSLAGEGTIGNTIYF. The CDR3 bases are TGTGCCAGCAGCTTAGCTGGGGAGGGGACCATTGGAAACACCATATATTTT.

The chain uses TRBV28 and TRBJ2-2; perhaps TRBD1 as D (5 bases). The germline CDR1 and CDR2 sequences are MDHEN and SYDVKM. The CDR3 has 15 amino acids. The V gene lost 3 bases and the J gene lost 4 bases, with 12 bases spanning the gap. The CDR3 nucleotides are TGTGCCAGCAGTTTGGTTGGAAGGGGCACCGGGGAGCTGTTTTTT. Protein product: CASSLVGRGTGELFF.

This rearrangement joins TRBV5-1 to TRBJ2-4; D unresolved. Trimming took off 2 bases at V and 0 bases at J, with 15 bases between the two ends. Looked up from germline, CDR1 is SGHRS and CDR2 is YFSETQ. The CDR3 has 17 amino acids. In nucleotides, the CDR3 is TGCGCCAGCAGCTTTGGTCGAGGTGACCTAGCCAAAAACATTCAGTACTTC. It encodes CASSFGRGDLAKNIQYF.

The V call is TRBV11-3, the J call TRBJ2-2, with D tentatively TRBD1 (5 bases). CDR3 length: 17 residues. From germline, CDR1 is SGHNT and CDR2 YENEEA. Trimming stripped 5 bases from V and 0 bases from J, with 16 bases between. The CDR3 here is CASSTPRQGPNTGELFF. The CDR3 DNA reads as TGTGCCAGCAGCACCCCTAGGCAGGGCCCGAACACCGGGGAGCTGTTTTTT.